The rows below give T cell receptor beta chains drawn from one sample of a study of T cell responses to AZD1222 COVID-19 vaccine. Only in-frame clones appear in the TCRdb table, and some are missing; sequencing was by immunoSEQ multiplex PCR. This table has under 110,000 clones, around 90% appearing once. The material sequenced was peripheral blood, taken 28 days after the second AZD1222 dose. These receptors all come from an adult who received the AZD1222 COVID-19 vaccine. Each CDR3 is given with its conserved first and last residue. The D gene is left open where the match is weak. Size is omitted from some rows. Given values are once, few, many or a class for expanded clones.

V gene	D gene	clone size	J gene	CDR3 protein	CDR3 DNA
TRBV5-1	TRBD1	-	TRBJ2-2	CASSPRDRGDTGELFF	TGCGCCAGCAGCCCCCGGGACAGGGGTGACACCGGGGAGCTGTTTTTT
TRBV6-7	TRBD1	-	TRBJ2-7	CATSKLSLQGDYEQYF	TGTGCCACCTCGAAATTGTCCCTTCAGGGGGACTACGAGCAGTACTTC
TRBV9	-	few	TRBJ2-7	CASSVVLPRGHEQYF	TGTGCCAGCAGCGTAGTTTTGCCCCGCGGTCACGAGCAGTACTTC
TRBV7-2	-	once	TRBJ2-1	CASSFTRNEQFF	TGTGCCAGCAGCTTTACTAGGAATGAGCAGTTCTTC
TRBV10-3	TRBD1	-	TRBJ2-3	CAISGDRELDTQYF	TGTGCCATCAGTGGGGACAGGGAGTTAGATACGCAGTATTTT
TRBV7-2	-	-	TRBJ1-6	CASRSFWESSYNSPLHF	TGTGCCAGCAGATCCTTCTGGGAGAGCTCCTATAATTCACCCCTCCACTTT
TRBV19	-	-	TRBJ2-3	CASSGRLASDTQYF	TGTGCCAGTAGTGGTCGGCTAGCTTCAGATACGCAGTATTTT
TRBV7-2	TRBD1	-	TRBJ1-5	CASSSGTGDYQPQHF	TGTGCCAGCAGCTCGGGGACAGGGGATTATCAGCCCCAGCATTTT
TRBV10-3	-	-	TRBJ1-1	CAISAGQTSWKAFF	TGTGCCATCAGCGCTGGACAGACTTCCTGGAAAGCTTTCTTT
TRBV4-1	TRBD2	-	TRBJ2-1	CASSPPRGERGGLAYNEQFF	TGCGCCAGCAGCCCCCCCCGGGGTGAGCGGGGGGGCCTCGCCTACAATGAGCAGTTCTTC
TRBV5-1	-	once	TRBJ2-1	CASSFGGEQFF	TGCGCCAGCAGCTTCGGGGGAGAGCAGTTCTTC
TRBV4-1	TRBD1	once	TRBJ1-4	CASSQTGGRTNEKLFF	TGCGCCAGCAGCCAGACAGGGGGCCGAACTAATGAAAAACTGTTTTTT
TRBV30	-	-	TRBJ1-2	CAWRVHWEADGYTF	TGTGCCTGGAGAGTTCATTGGGAGGCGGATGGCTACACCTTC
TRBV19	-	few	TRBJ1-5	CASSIDPRAPAPNQPQHF	TGTGCCAGTAGTATAGATCCCAGGGCCCCAGCCCCCAATCAGCCCCAGCATTTT
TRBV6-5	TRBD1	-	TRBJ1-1	CASSQDRHTEAFF	TGTGCCAGCAGTCAGGACAGGCACACTGAAGCTTTCTTT
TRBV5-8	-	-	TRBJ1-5	CASSLGDNRNQPQHF	TGTGCCAGCAGCTTGGGGGACAACCGAAATCAGCCCCAGCATTTT
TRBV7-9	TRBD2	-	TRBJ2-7	CASTTPGLAPNEQYF	TGTGCCAGCACTACCCCGGGACTAGCCCCCAACGAGCAGTACTTC
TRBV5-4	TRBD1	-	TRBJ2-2	CASSPGGTGGSTGELFF	TGTGCCAGCAGCCCGGGGGGGACAGGGGGCAGTACCGGGGAGCTGTTTTTT
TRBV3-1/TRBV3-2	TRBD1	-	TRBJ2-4	CASSQDRTGEVIQYF	TGTGCCAGCAGCCAAGACCGGACAGGGGAGGTCATTCAGTACTTC
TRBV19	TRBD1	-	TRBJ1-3	CASSRDRTSGNTIYF	TGTGCCAGTAGTCGGGACAGGACCTCTGGAAACACCATATATTTT
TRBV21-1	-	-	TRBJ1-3	CASSPRGARIVSGNTIYF	TGTGCCAGCAGCCCGAGGGGGGCAAGGATAGTCTCTGGAAACACCATATATTTT
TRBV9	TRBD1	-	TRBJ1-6	CASSATGGYNSPLHF	TGTGCCAGCAGCGCTACAGGGGGCTATAATTCACCCCTCCACTTT
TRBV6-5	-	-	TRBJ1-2	CASTEGRKGGYTF	TGTGCCAGCACGGAGGGGCGGAAGGGCGGCTACACCTTC
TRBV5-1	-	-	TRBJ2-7	CASSYDGTKAYEQYF	TGCGCCAGCAGCTATGACGGGACCAAGGCCTACGAGCAGTACTTC
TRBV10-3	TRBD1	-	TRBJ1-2	CAIRGQINYGYTF	TGTGCCATCAGGGGACAGATAAACTATGGCTACACCTTC
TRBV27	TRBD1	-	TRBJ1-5	CASSLSSGGYSNQPQHF	TGTGCCAGCAGTTTATCTTCAGGGGGTTATAGCAATCAGCCCCAGCATTTT
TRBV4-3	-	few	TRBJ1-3	CASSLSGTVSGNTIYF	TGCGCCAGCAGCCTGTCCGGGACGGTCTCTGGAAACACCATATATTTT
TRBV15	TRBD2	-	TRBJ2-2	CATSRASGNTGELFF	TGTGCCACCAGCAGGGCTAGCGGGAACACCGGGGAGCTGTTTTTT